This T cell receptor beta chain was sequenced for a study of T cells in Graves' hyperthyroidism and ophthalmopathy. Broader study findings: The authors' 13 V-J model separated ophthalmopathy from stable hyperthyroidism. Blood also contained most expanded thyroid clonotypes above 0.001.

RNA transcripts served as the template for amplifying TCR beta CDR3 regions. HTBI primers were the set used in a first-round RT-PCR of the TCR CDR3. From the multiplex PCR reads, TCRdb called clonotypes with MiXCR, one entry per CDR3 protein. Of 300,000 to 400,000 distinct CDR3 sequences listed, 18% were seen once; the top ten hold around 54%. Recently diagnosed hyperthyroidism of less than 2 months' duration affected patients aged 18 to 65. Uncontrolled infection, other autoimmune disease, pregnancy or lactation disqualified patients from enrolment. As to this clonotype: Its target is not known.

The receptor comes from a woman aged 45-60 years with Graves' hyperthyroidism. Sequences were obtained from blood.

CDR3 DNA: TGTGCCAGCAGTTCACTGACAGATTCTGGGGCCAACGTCCTGACTTTC. Protein sequence: CASSSLTDSGANVLTF. The gene calls are TRBV27 and TRBJ2-6, with D tentatively TRBD1 (5 bases). Germline V gene sequence: CDR1 MNHEY, CDR2 SMNVEV (reference sequence). V shed 4 bases and J shed 1 base, with 11 bases lying between them. The CDR3 consists of 16 residues.